This T cell receptor (beta chain) is drawn from a study of cytotoxic CD8 clonotypes in ibrutinib-treated CLL. Trimming took off 7 bases at V and 0 bases at J, with 23 bases between the two ends. The CDR3 loop spans 17 amino acids. Germline assignment: CDR1 SGDLS and CDR2 YYNGEE. TCRdb's copy holds only in-frame clones and misses some; the assay was immunoSEQ multiplex PCR. The sample holds 35,000 to 55,000 clones; under 75% are singletons and the top ten take roughly 13%. The clonotype originates from a human donor with chronic lymphocytic leukemia. V usage is TRBV9 and J usage is TRBJ2-7; TRBD1 might be the D (6 bases). This specimen consisted of PBMCs, obtained after 12 months of ibrutinib treatment. The CDR3 reads CASLNFTGTRPSYEQYF. In nucleotides, the CDR3 is TGTGCCAGCCTCAATTTTACAGGGACCCGCCCCTCCTACGAGCAGTACTTC.